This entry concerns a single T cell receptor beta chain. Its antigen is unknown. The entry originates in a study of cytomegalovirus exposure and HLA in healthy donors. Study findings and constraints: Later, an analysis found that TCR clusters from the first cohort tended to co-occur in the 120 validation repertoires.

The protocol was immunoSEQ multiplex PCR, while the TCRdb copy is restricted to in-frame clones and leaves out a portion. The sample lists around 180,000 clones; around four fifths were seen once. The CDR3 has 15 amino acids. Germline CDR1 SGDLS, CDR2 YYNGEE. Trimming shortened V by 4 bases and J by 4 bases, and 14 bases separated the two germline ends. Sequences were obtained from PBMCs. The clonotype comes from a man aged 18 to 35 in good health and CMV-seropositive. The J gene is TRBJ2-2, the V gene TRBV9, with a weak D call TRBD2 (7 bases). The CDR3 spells CASSLGGRATGELFF. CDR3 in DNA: TGTGCCAGCAGCCTAGGGGGGAGGGCCACCGGGGAGCTGTTTTTT.